This T cell receptor (beta chain) came from a study of human T cells and chemical hapten exposure. Study-wide context: Diagnoses of alopecia areata, totalis or universalis occurred in mostly female patients. Findings of the study overall: Alopecia was present in the donors, so their immune response may differ from healthy people's.

Trimming pared 0 bases from V and 0 bases from J, leaving 10 bases between. CDR1 and CDR2 (germline): SGHRS, YFSETQ. This CDR3 has 16 residues. What the library attached to individual cDNA molecules were unique molecular identifiers. One entry per CDR3 protein, called by TCRdb with MiXCR from the RACE reads. The sample consists of roughly 380,000 distinct CDR3 sequences, 5.1% of them appearing once. Stated time point: pre-sensitization, week 0. Stated treatment: therapeutic diphenylcyclopropenone sensitization with weekly scalp DPC. This clonotype was counted between two and nine times. What it binds is unknown.

The source is a woman between 45 and 60 years old with alopecia areata. Some clones in this sample may be carry-over from other donors' samples. J is TRBJ2-1 and V is TRBV5-1; a weak D match, TRBD2 (6 bases). Source: whole blood, taken in connection with sensitization to the hapten diphenylcyclopropenone (DPC). For the CDR3, the DNA is TGCGCCAGCAGCTTGGACGGGAGTAGCTCCTACAATGAGCAGTTCTTC. As protein: CASSLDGSSSYNEQFF.